Shown below are 17 T cell receptor beta chains from a single sample sequenced in a study of control samples from healthy donors and cancer patients. Method: immunoSEQ multiplex PCR; TCRdb's copy keeps in-frame clones and lacks some. The table lists over 30,000 clones, around 83% of them singletons, with 1.5% to 2% in the top ten. The sample was PBMCs. The receptors here all came from a woman in her thirties or forties with lung cancer.

The rearrangement links TRBV14 to TRBJ2-3, with D perhaps matching TRBD1 or TRBD2 (5 bases each). From germline, CDR1 is SGHDN and CDR2 FVKESK. This CDR3 is built from 20 residues. Trimming removed 0 bases from V and 0 bases from J, with 22 bases in between. CDR3 region: CASSQDEAKGPFDSTDTQYF. The CDR3 DNA sequence: TGTGCCAGCAGCCAAGATGAGGCGAAGGGACCTTTCGACAGCACAGATACGCAGTATTTT.

The rearrangement uses TRBV30 and TRBJ1-2; a weak D match, TRBD1 (5 bases). The length of the CDR3 is 15 residues. Germline V gene sequence: CDR1 GTSNPN, CDR2 SVGIG (reference sequence). Trimming took 4 bases from V and 5 from J, leaving 20 bases between them. This CDR3 reads CAWTGGGTTPYGYTF. The DNA for the CDR3 is TGTGCCTGGACTGGGGGGGGGACCACTCCTTATGGCTACACCTTC.

This clone was observed a few times. The rearrangement joins TRBV30 to TRBJ1-1, with a possible D match to TRBD1 (6 bases). The germline V and J ends were trimmed by 7 bases and 0 bases, with 9 bases remaining between them. Germline loops: CDR1 GTSNPN, CDR2 SVGIG (reference sequence). This CDR3 spans 12 amino acids. The CDR3 DNA is TGTGCCTTTGGGGGCTTGAACACTGAAGCTTTCTTT. This codes for CAFGGLNTEAFF.

V and J are TRBV13 and TRBJ2-4; D is ambiguous. The V gene lost 3 bases and the J gene lost 6 bases, with 15 bases spanning the gap. The CDR3 runs to 15 residues. Germline values: CDR1 PRHDT, CDR2 FYEKMQ (reference sequence). The CDR3 loop is CASSLGLSQVNIQYF. The CDR3 nucleotides are TGTGCCAGCAGCTTGGGGTTAAGCCAAGTAAACATTCAGTACTTC. Together with reference TRBV13 and TRBJ2-4, the CDR3 gives the full variable domain: AAGVIQSPRHLIKEKRETATLKCYPIPRHDTVYWYQQGPGQDPQFLISFYEKMQSDKGSIPDRFSAQQFSDYHSELNMSSLELGDSALYFCASSLGLSQVNIQYFGAGTRLSVL.

The J gene is TRBJ2-3, the V gene TRBV3-1 (or the pseudogene TRBV3-2), with 9 bases matching TRBD2. The CDR3 spans 18 residues. V lost 0 bases, J lost 4 bases, and 11 bases stayed unmatched. Looked up from germline, CDR1 is LGHDT and CDR2 is YNNKEL (reference sequence). Written as DNA, the CDR3 is TGTGCCAGCAGCCAAGAGTTGTACGCGGGGGGGCTTTCAGATACGCAGTATTTT. It yields the protein CASSQELYAGGLSDTQYF.

V is TRBV30 and J is TRBJ2-1; 9 nucleotides align to TRBD2. The germline CDR1 and CDR2 sequences are GTSNPN and SVGIG (reference sequence). The CDR3 totals 16 residues. After removal of 0 bases from V and 6 bases from J, the junction contained 9 bases not matched to a gene. CDR3 protein: CAWSVPRRGGRNEQFF. The CDR3 coding sequence is TGTGCCTGGAGTGTACCTAGGCGGGGGGGCCGCAATGAGCAGTTCTTC.

The genes are TRBV6-4 and TRBJ1-1; 9 nucleotides agree with TRBD1. Germline loops: CDR1 MRHNA, CDR2 SNTAGT. V lost 5 bases, J lost 1 base, and 5 bases stayed unmatched. CDR3 length: 15 amino acids. The CDR3 loop is CASSRQQGANTEAFF. DNA of the CDR3: TGTGCCAGCAGTCGCCAACAGGGGGCGAACACTGAAGCTTTCTTT.

This rearrangement joins TRBV28 to TRBJ2-1, with D unresolved. In germline, CDR1 is MDHEN, CDR2 SYDVKM. The CDR3 is 13 residues long. The V end was cut by 2 bases, the J end by 6 bases, with 8 bases between. Here the CDR3 DNA reads TGTGCCAGCAGTTTACCACAGACCAATGAGCAGTTCTTC. Its protein product is CASSLPQTNEQFF. The entire variable domain, with the rest obtained from reference TRBV28 and TRBJ2-1, is as follows: DVKVTQSSRYLVKRTGEKVFLECVQDMDHENMFWYRQDPGLGLRLIYFSYDVKMKEKGDIPEGYSVSREKKERFSLILESASTNQTSMYLCASSLPQTNEQFFGPGTRLTVL.

The gene calls are TRBV18 and TRBJ1-6; TRBD1 is a possible D gene (5 bases). Trimming shortened V by 6 bases and J by 5 bases, and 14 bases separated the two germline ends. The germline V gene encodes CDR1 KGHSH and CDR2 LQKENI. The CDR3 has 15 amino acids. CDR3 residues: CASSRGGRDNSPLHF. As DNA, the CDR3 is TGTGCCAGCTCGAGGGGTGGACGAGATAATTCACCCCTCCACTTT.

This clone is medium-sized. The rearrangement joins TRBV3-1 (or the pseudogene TRBV3-2) to TRBJ1-3; 7 positions agree with TRBD1. Per the germline V gene, CDR1 is LGHDT and CDR2 is YNNKEL (reference sequence). The CDR3 consists of 16 residues. J lost 5 bases, V lost 1 base, and 8 bases had no gene match. The CDR3 bases are TGTGCCAGCAGCCAAGCGTCTTACAGGGGTAGAAACACCATATATTTT. Its protein is CASSQASYRGRNTIYF.

This rearrangement joins TRBV5-1 to TRBJ2-3; 7 positions match TRBD2. The V gene end was trimmed by 2 bases and the J gene end by 0 bases; junction bases not matched to a gene: 0. The germline gives CDR1 SGHRS, CDR2 YFSETQ. The CDR3 is 14 amino acids. The DNA of the CDR3 is TGCGCCAGCAGCTTTAGCGGGAGCACAGATACGCAGTATTTT. Its protein product is CASSFSGSTDTQYF.

J is TRBJ1-1 and V is TRBV7-6; 7 positions match TRBD1. The CDR3 covers 17 residues. CDR1 is SGHVS and CDR2 is FNYEAQ in the germline V gene. Trimming removed 5 bases from V and 0 bases from J; junction bases left unmatched: 12. CDR3 residues: CASSQGGLGDLNTEAFF. CDR3 nucleotide sequence: TGTGCCAGCAGCCAGGGGGGGCTTGGGGACCTGAACACTGAAGCTTTCTTT.

This clone was seen a handful of times. The chain employs TRBV6-5 and TRBJ1-5, with D maybe TRBD1 (6 bases). The ends were cut back, 6 bases at V and 5 bases at J, with 14 bases in the middle. Germline CDR1 and CDR2: MNHEY and SVGAGI. This CDR3 is built from 14 residues. The CDR3 is CASRPHRDDQPQHF. CDR3 sequence (DNA): TGTGCCAGCAGGCCTCACAGGGACGATCAGCCCCAGCATTTT.

This rearrangement joins TRBV6-1 to TRBJ1-1; 12 positions agree with TRBD1. The germline V gene encodes CDR1 MNHNS and CDR2 SASEGT. Trimming cost V 4 bases and J 6 bases; bases outside gene matches: 12. There are 17 residues in the CDR3. CDR3 in DNA: TGTGCCAGCAGTGTCCTGTCGGGACAGGGGGCGAAGGCTGAAGCTTTCTTT. The encoded protein is CASSVLSGQGAKAEAFF.

The chain is built from TRBV6-4 and TRBJ2-1; 10 bases are shared with TRBD1. The CDR3 sequence is 13 residues long. V was pared by 4 bases and J by 7 bases, with 1 base of the junction left unmatched. The germline V gene has CDR1 MRHNA and CDR2 SNTAGT. In nucleotides, the CDR3 is TGTGCCAGCAGTGTGGGACAGGGGAATGAGCAGTTCTTC. Amino acid sequence: CASSVGQGNEQFF.

The gene calls are TRBV5-1 and TRBJ2-7; TRBD1 is a possible D gene (5 bases). Germline CDR1 is SGHRS and CDR2 is YFSETQ. This CDR3 has 13 residues. Trimming left V 4 bases short and J 2 bases short, with 10 bases between. The CDR3 DNA sequence: TGCGCCAGCAGCCCGGACACCGCCTACGAGCAGTACTTC. Translating it yields CASSPDTAYEQYF. The variable domain in full, completed from reference TRBV5-1 and TRBJ2-7, reads KAGVTQTPRYLIKTRGQQVTLSCSPISGHRSVSWYQQTPGQGLQFLFEYFSETQRNKGNFPGRFSGRQFSNSRSEMNVSTLELGDSALYLCASSPDTAYEQYFGPGTRLTVT.

The DNA for the CDR3 is TGTGCCATCAGTGAGGGGATGGATACAAACATTCAGTACTTC. Translated: CAISEGMDTNIQYF. This sequence joins TRBV10-3 and TRBJ2-4, with unresolved D. V dropped 2 bases and J dropped 6 bases, with 11 bases sitting between them. The CDR3 covers 14 residues. Germline lookup yields CDR1 ENHRY and CDR2 SYGVKD.